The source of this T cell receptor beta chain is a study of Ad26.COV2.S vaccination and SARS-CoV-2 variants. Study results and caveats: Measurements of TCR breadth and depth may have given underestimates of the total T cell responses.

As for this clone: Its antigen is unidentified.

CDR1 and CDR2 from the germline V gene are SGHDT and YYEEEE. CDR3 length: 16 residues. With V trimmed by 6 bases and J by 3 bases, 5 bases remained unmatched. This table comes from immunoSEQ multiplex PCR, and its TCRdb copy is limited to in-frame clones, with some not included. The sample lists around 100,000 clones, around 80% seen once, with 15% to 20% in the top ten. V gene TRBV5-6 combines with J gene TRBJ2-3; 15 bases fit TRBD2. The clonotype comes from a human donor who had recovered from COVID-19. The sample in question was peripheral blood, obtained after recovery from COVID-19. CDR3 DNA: TGTGCCAGCAAGCCGGGGACTAGCGGGGGGACAGATACGCAGTATTTT. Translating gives CASKPGTSGGTDTQYF. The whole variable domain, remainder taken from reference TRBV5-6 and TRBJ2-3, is DAGVTQSPTHLIKTRGQQVTLRCSPKSGHDTVSWYQQALGQGPQFIFQYYEEEERQRGNFPDRFSGHQFPNYSSELNVNALLLGDSALYLCASKPGTSGGTDTQYFGPGTRLTVL.